Below, 22 T cell receptor beta chains from the same sample are listed, as sequenced in a study of human T cells and chemical hapten exposure. The time point was: pre-sensitization, week 0. Treatment described: therapeutic diphenylcyclopropenone sensitization with weekly scalp DPC. TCRdb fed the RACE reads into MiXCR, producing one record per CDR3 protein. The sample has about 98,000 distinct CDR3 sequences, about 10% seen once. The specimen comprised whole blood, sampled in connection with sensitization to the hapten diphenylcyclopropenone (DPC). These receptors were taken from a woman aged 60-75 years with alopecia areata. Some clones in this sample may be carry-over from other donors' samples.

At least ten counts were recorded for this clonotype. This chain connects TRBV7-9 to TRBJ2-3, with D uncertain. The CDR3 is made up of 15 amino acids. Deletions cut 1 base from V and 5 bases from J, with 13 bases between. Germline assignment: CDR1 SEHNR and CDR2 FQNEAQ (reference sequence). In DNA form, the CDR3 reads TGTGCCAGCAGCTTAGGTATACTGACGGGAGATACGCAGTATTTT. Protein sequence: CASSLGILTGDTQYF.

This clonotype was observed a handful of times. This chain joins TRBV5-1 and TRBJ2-5, with D possibly matching TRBD2 (5 bases). Looked up from germline, CDR1 is SGHRS and CDR2 is YFSETQ. With 6 bases removed from V and 0 bases from J, the gap between germline ends came to 9 bases. The CDR3 is 13 residues long. In DNA form, the CDR3 reads TGCGCCAGCAAACTAGGATACCAAGAGACCCAGTACTTC. Amino acids: CASKLGYQETQYF.

The V call is TRBV6-1, the J call TRBJ2-3; 7 nucleotides agree with TRBD2. CDR1 and CDR2 (germline): MNHNS, SASEGT. V shed 0 bases and J 1 base; nucleotides not matched to a gene: 4. The CDR3 loop spans 16 amino acids. CDR3 sequence: CASSEAMAGGTDTQYF. The CDR3 DNA is TGTGCCAGCAGTGAAGCTATGGCGGGGGGCACAGATACGCAGTATTTT.

This clonotype has only a few counts. V is TRBV5-1 and J is TRBJ1-5; D perhaps matches TRBD1 (6 bases). V was cut by 4 bases and J by 5 bases, with 10 bases left in between. The CDR3 has 13 amino acids. The V gene's germline CDR1 is SGHRS and CDR2 YFSETQ. CDR3 in amino acids: CASSRDTDQPQHF. CDR3 DNA sequence: TGCGCCAGCAGCAGGGACACCGATCAGCCCCAGCATTTT.

This clonotype showed up just a few times. The genes are TRBV28 and TRBJ2-7; D is unclear. The CDR3 has 14 residues. Germline V gene lookup returns CDR1 MDHEN and CDR2 SYDVKM. V was trimmed by 5 bases and J by 3 bases, leaving 14 bases between them. The CDR3 nucleotides read TGTGCCAGCAGTGCCCCCCCCAGGAGCTACGAGCAGTACTTC. Its translation: CASSAPPRSYEQYF.

This clonotype was seen at least ten times. The chain combines TRBV3-1 with TRBJ1-2; D ambiguous. Germline CDR1 and CDR2: LGHDT and YNNKEL (reference sequence). This CDR3 is built from 11 residues. Trimming removed 5 bases from V and 4 bases from J, with 5 bases in between. CDR3 DNA sequence: TGTGCCAGCAGCTGGAGCTATGGCTACACCTTC. Protein: CASSWSYGYTF.

This clonotype was counted many times. The J gene is TRBJ1-2, the V gene TRBV5-1; 11 nucleotides match TRBD1. Germline V gene sequence: CDR1 SGHRS, CDR2 YFSETQ. The V gene end was trimmed by 6 bases and the J gene end by 3 bases; junction bases not matched to a gene: 19. CDR3 length: 19 residues. CDR3 DNA: TGCGCCAGCACCTCCCACACTAGGACAGGGGGCCGTATGGACTATGGCTACACCTTC. Protein: CASTSHTRTGGRMDYGYTF.

This clonotype has ten or more counts. J is TRBJ1-1 and V is TRBV3-1; D is unresolved. The CDR3 contains 13 residues. Trimming removed 3 bases from V and 5 bases from J, with 10 bases in between. CDR1 LGHDT and CDR2 YNNKEL come from the germline V gene (reference sequence). CDR3 in amino acids: CASSQWPGTEAFF. CDR3 in DNA: TGTGCCAGCAGCCAGTGGCCGGGGACTGAAGCTTTCTTT.

This clonotype came up a few times. The chain employs TRBV12-3 or TRBV12-4 and TRBJ1-1; 9 bases line up with TRBD1. V shed 6 bases and J 3 bases; nucleotides not matched to a gene: 8. This CDR3 has 15 amino acids. The CDR3 reads CASSAGTGSDTEAFF. The DNA of the CDR3 is TGTGCCAGCAGCGCCGGGACAGGGTCCGACACTGAAGCTTTCTTT.

This clonotype was counted ten times or more. V is TRBV7-9 and J is TRBJ2-3, with a weak D call TRBD1 (6 bases). Trimming stripped 1 base from V and 2 bases from J, with 13 bases between. The CDR3 is 16 amino acids. The germline V gene has CDR1 SEHNR and CDR2 FQNEAQ (reference sequence). The CDR3 sequence: CASSLGDTSYTDTQYF. CDR3 sequence (DNA): TGTGCCAGCAGCTTAGGGGACACCTCTTACACAGATACGCAGTATTTT.

This clonotype was detected many times. The chain carries TRBV3-1 and TRBJ2-7; D remains unclear. V was clipped by 8 bases and J by 3 bases, with 8 bases between them. Germline CDR1 reads LGHDT; CDR2 reads YNNKEL (reference sequence). The CDR3 has 11 amino acids. The CDR3: CASGRVYEQYF. For the CDR3, the DNA is TGTGCCAGCGGTCGGGTCTACGAGCAGTACTTC.

This clonotype has only a few counts. The chain employs TRBV5-1 and TRBJ2-3, with 10 bases lining up with TRBD2. From germline, CDR1 is SGHRS and CDR2 YFSETQ. This CDR3 comprises 18 residues. The J segment lost 2 bases and the V segment lost 4 bases, leaving 13 bases of the junction unmatched. The CDR3 reads CASSLRSTSGPFTDTQYF. DNA of the CDR3: TGCGCCAGCAGCCTAAGGTCGACTAGCGGGCCATTCACAGATACGCAGTATTTT.

This clonotype was counted a few times. V gene TRBV24-1 combines with J gene TRBJ1-4, with 11 bases fitting TRBD1. The CDR3 sequence is 18 residues long. Germline lookup yields CDR1 KGHDR and CDR2 SFDVKD. V lost 9 bases and J lost 7; bases outside the gene matches: 18. CDR3 sequence reads: CATRTKDRGLRGTEKLFF. In DNA, the CDR3 is TGTGCCACCCGCACCAAGGACAGGGGGCTAAGGGGCACTGAAAAACTGTTTTTT.

This clonotype was observed a handful of times. The V gene is TRBV5-1, the J gene TRBJ2-3; D gene ambiguous. This CDR3 spans 12 amino acids. CDR1 and CDR2 from the germline V gene are SGHRS and YFSETQ. Between the trimmed V and J ends, which lost 0 bases and 5 bases, there was a span of 4 bases. The DNA of the CDR3 is TGCGCCAGCAGCTTGGAAGGAGATACGCAGTATTTT. Translating it yields CASSLEGDTQYF. Combining the CDR3 with reference TRBV5-1 and TRBJ2-3 gives the whole variable domain KAGVTQTPRYLIKTRGQQVTLSCSPISGHRSVSWYQQTPGQGLQFLFEYFSETQRNKGNFPGRFSGRQFSNSRSEMNVSTLELGDSALYLCASSLEGDTQYFGPGTRLTVL.

This clonotype was counted ten times or more. The chain is built from TRBV29-1 and TRBJ2-3; D is uncertain. Per germline, CDR1 SQVTM and CDR2 ANQGSEA. The CDR3 is made up of 12 amino acids. The V and J ends lost 5 bases and 4 bases respectively, with 10 bases between them. The CDR3 here is CSVREGPDTQYF. In nucleotides, the CDR3 is TGCAGCGTTCGTGAAGGGCCAGATACGCAGTATTTT.

This clonotype was picked up a small number of times. The chain joins TRBV7-2 to TRBJ2-3, with a possible D match to TRBD2 (6 bases). This CDR3 is 15 amino acids long. V shed 5 bases and J shed 3 bases, with 15 bases lying between them. The germline CDR1 and CDR2 sequences are SGHTA and FQGNSA. The CDR3 bases are TGTGCCAGCAGCCGGATGGGGGGTATGACAGATACGCAGTATTTT. Residues: CASSRMGGMTDTQYF. The full variable domain, rest sourced from reference TRBV7-2 and TRBJ2-3, is GAGVSQSPSNKVTEKGKDVELRCDPISGHTALYWYRQSLGQGLEFLIYFQGNSAPDKSGLPSDRFSAERTGGSVSTLTIQRTQQEDSAVYLCASSRMGGMTDTQYFGPGTRLTVL.

This clonotype has a count of ten or more. This chain uses TRBV7-2 with TRBJ2-5, with D possibly matching TRBD2 (5 bases). This CDR3 has 15 residues. Per the germline V gene, CDR1 is SGHTA and CDR2 is FQGNSA. Trimming cost V 4 bases and J 4 bases, with 16 bases left between them. DNA of the CDR3: TGTGCCAGCAGCTCCCCAGGACTTGGCGGAGAGACCCAGTACTTC. Protein product: CASSSPGLGGETQYF. Together with reference TRBV7-2 and TRBJ2-5, the CDR3 gives the full variable domain: GAGVSQSPSNKVTEKGKDVELRCDPISGHTALYWYRQSLGQGLEFLIYFQGNSAPDKSGLPSDRFSAERTGGSVSTLTIQRTQQEDSAVYLCASSSPGLGGETQYFGPGTRLLVL.

This chain joins TRBV6-1 and TRBJ2-5; 7 bases match TRBD1. The germline V gene has CDR1 MNHNS and CDR2 SASEGT. The CDR3 covers 13 residues. With 4 bases clipped from V and 3 bases from J, the junction kept 2 bases outside the gene matches. CDR3 nucleotides: TGTGCCAGCAGTGGGGACAGTAAAGAGACCCAGTACTTC. It codes for CASSGDSKETQYF.

This chain joins TRBV20-1 and TRBJ1-2; TRBD1 matches 7 bases. V dropped 6 bases and J dropped 0; count of bases not matched to a gene: 10. In germline, CDR1 is DFQATT, CDR2 SNEGSKA (reference sequence). The CDR3 extends over 15 amino acids. For the CDR3, the DNA is TGCAGTGCCCAGACCACAGGGGCGTCTAACTATGGCTACACCTTC. Translated: CSAQTTGASNYGYTF.

This clonotype was seen repeatedly, ten times or more. The gene calls are TRBV7-6 and TRBJ1-1; TRBD1 might be the D (6 bases). Trimming pared 4 bases from V and 2 bases from J, leaving 11 bases between. The CDR3 runs 14 residues. Germline CDR1 and CDR2: SGHVS and FNYEAQ. The CDR3 coding sequence is TGTGCCAGCAGCTCGGACAGAGTTAACACTGAAGCTTTCTTT. Protein: CASSSDRVNTEAFF.

This clonotype was observed a few times. The chain is built from TRBV12-3 or TRBV12-4 and TRBJ1-3, with no clear D. V shed 1 base and J shed 0 bases, with 10 bases lying between them. This CDR3 region has 16 residues. CDR3 coding DNA: TGTGCCAGCAGTTTAGGTCAGACCTACTCTGGAAACACCATATATTTT. Translation: CASSLGQTYSGNTIYF.

In nucleotides, the CDR3 is TGTGCCAGCAGTTTATGGGGACAGGGCCGCACAGATACGCAGTATTTT. It yields the protein CASSLWGQGRTDTQYF. The gene calls are TRBV12-3 or TRBV12-4 and TRBJ2-3; 9 bases align to TRBD1. V lost 2 bases to trimming and J lost 1 base; unmatched junction nucleotides: 4. The CDR3 is 16 amino acids.